The rows below give T cell receptor beta chains drawn from one sample of a study of cytomegalovirus exposure and HLA in healthy donors. The data were produced by immunoSEQ multiplex PCR, yet TCRdb's version contains in-frame clones alone and is incomplete. The sample records about 110,000 clones, roughly 80% being singletons. The sequenced sample was PBMCs. These receptors were taken from a man aged 35-49 years in good health and CMV-seronegative. Each CDR3 is given with its conserved first and last residue. The D gene is left open where the match is weak. Only part of the rows carry a size: once, few, many, or a class if the clone is expanded.

j_call d_call clone_size v_call cdr3_nt cdr3_aa
TRBJ2-5 TRBD1 . TRBV6-5 TGTGCCAGCAGTCGCACAGGGGATGATCGGTACTTC CASSRTGDDRYF
TRBJ2-7 TRBD2 few TRBV19 TGTGCCAGCGGGACTAGCGGGGGCCCCTTATCCTACGAGCAGTACTTC CASGTSGGPLSYEQYF
TRBJ1-2 . . TRBV7-9 TGTGCCAGCAGTAAAGATCGGGGATTTAACTATGGCTACACCTTC CASSKDRGFNYGYTF
TRBJ1-6 . once TRBV7-9 TGTGCCAGCAGCTTATTGGAGGGCGGGGCCCAAATGCCCCTCCACTTT CASSLLEGGAQMPLHF
TRBJ2-5 . . TRBV7-9 TGTGCCAGCAGTCGTAGCAGCCAAGAGACCCAGTACTTC CASSRSSQETQYF
TRBJ2-7 TRBD1 . TRBV25-1 TGTGCCAGCAGTGTGGACAGGGGAGGTCGGGAGCAGTACTTC CASSVDRGGREQYF
TRBJ2-3 TRBD2 once TRBV7-2 TGTGCCAGCAGCAAGGGCGCGGGGGGGAGCACAGATACGCAGTATTTT CASSKGAGGSTDTQYF
TRBJ2-3 TRBD2 . TRBV2 TGTGCCAGCAGTACCGGACTAGCGGGGGGCACAGATACGCAGTATTTT CASSTGLAGGTDTQYF
TRBJ2-4 . few TRBV10-2 TGCGCCAGCAGTGAGTCCGGAGCCTTAGCCAAAAACATTCAGTACTTC CASSESGALAKNIQYF
TRBJ2-1 TRBD1 . TRBV19 TGTGCCAGTAGTAAAGGGGGCCAAAGCGTCAGGGAGCAGTTCTTC CASSKGGQSVREQFF
TRBJ2-7 TRBD2 . TRBV10-3 TGTGCCATCAGTGAGGTCGCTAGCGGCGCCTACGAGCAGTACTTC CAISEVASGAYEQYF
TRBJ2-5 TRBD2 . TRBV7-8 TGTGCCAGCGGACGCGGGGGGTCTCAAGAGACCCAGTACTTC CASGRGGSQETQYF
TRBJ1-2 . . TRBV6-5 TGTGCCAGCAGTAGAGTCTGGGCGTCCAACTATGGCTACACCTTC CASSRVWASNYGYTF
TRBJ2-3 . . TRBV2 TGTGCCAGCAGGGGGGACTTTCTCACAGATACGCAGTATTTT CASRGDFLTDTQYF
TRBJ1-1 . few TRBV11-2 TGTGCCAGCAGTGAACTATACAACACTGAAGCTTTCTTT CASSELYNTEAFF
TRBJ1-2 . . TRBV25-1 TGTGCCAGCAGTCCGCTGCTAAACTATGGCTACACCTTC CASSPLLNYGYTF
TRBJ1-4 . . TRBV4-1 TGCGCCAGCAGCCAAGGAGATTACAGAACACGAAATGAAAAACTGTTTTTT CASSQGDYRTRNEKLFF
TRBJ2-5 TRBD1 . TRBV29-1 TGCAGCGTCGCCGGGACAGGGGTTGGGACCCAGTACTTC CSVAGTGVGTQYF
TRBJ1-1 TRBD1 once TRBV6-1 TGTGCCAGCAGTGACCGACAGGGAGTAACGACTGAAGCTTTCTTT CASSDRQGVTTEAFF
TRBJ2-1 TRBD1 . TRBV9 TGTGCCAGCAGCACCGGGACAGGTTACAATGAGCAGTTCTTC CASSTGTGYNEQFF
TRBJ2-1 TRBD2 . TRBV5-1 TGCGCCAGCAGCCCCCTAGCGGGTGCAGGGAATGAGCAGTTCTTC CASSPLAGAGNEQFF
TRBJ1-2 . . TRBV5-1 TGCGCCAGCAGCCCGGCCCAGGGCCCCTATGGCTACACCTTC CASSPAQGPYGYTF
TRBJ2-2 TRBD1 . TRBV19 TGTGCCAGTAGGGACAGGGGGACCGGGGAGCTGTTTTTT CASRDRGTGELFF
TRBJ1-4 TRBD1 . TRBV4-2 TGTGCCAGCAGCCACCTCACACCCGGGACAGGGAGAGGGTTAAATGAAAAACTGTTTTTT CASSHLTPGTGRGLNEKLFF
TRBJ1-2 TRBD1 . TRBV6-5 TGTGCCAGCACTCGGGCCTTTACAGGGGACTATGGCTACACCTTC CASTRAFTGDYGYTF
TRBJ2-5 TRBD2 few TRBV29-1 TGCAGCGTTGAGCCCTCCTTGGGGGGGGAGACCCAGTACTTC CSVEPSLGGETQYF
TRBJ2-1 TRBD1 . TRBV15 TGTGCCACCAGCGGGGGACGAGACAGGGGCTATAATGAGCAGTTCTTC CATSGGRDRGYNEQFF
TRBJ1-1 . . TRBV6-4 TGTGCCAGCAACTCTGGCGGGAACACTGAAGCTTTCTTT CASNSGGNTEAFF
TRBJ1-5 TRBD1 . TRBV6-1 TGTGCCAGCAGCTCCGGACAGGGGGGCAATCAGCCCCAGCATTTT CASSSGQGGNQPQHF
TRBJ2-1 TRBD2 few TRBV11-2 TGTGCCAGCGGACTAGCGGGGAGGTACAATGAGCAGTTCTTC CASGLAGRYNEQFF
TRBJ2-3 TRBD2 . TRBV6-6 TGTGCCAGCAGTTACTCGAAAGCGGGGGGCGAAGGGAAGTATTTT CASSYSKAGGEGKYF
TRBJ2-1 . . TRBV29-1 TGCAGCGTTGTGGCCAGGGGTTCGAATGAGCAGTTCTTC CSVVARGSNEQFF
TRBJ2-5 . . TRBV2 TGTGCCAGCAGTGAACTGGGGCCCAACCAAGAGACCCAGTACTTC CASSELGPNQETQYF
TRBJ2-1 TRBD2 . TRBV7-9 TGTGCCAGCAGCACATGGCGCTCTAGCGGAAGCTCCTACAATGAGCAGTTCTTC CASSTWRSSGSSYNEQFF
TRBJ2-1 TRBD2 . TRBV7-3 TGTGCCAGCAGCCAACCCGGAATGGGGGGGTACAATGAGCAGTTCTTC CASSQPGMGGYNEQFF
TRBJ1-6 . . TRBV2 TGTGCCAGCAGCCCCGCAGTCTTTGGGGGCTCACCCCTCCACTTT CASSPAVFGGSPLHF
TRBJ2-7 . once TRBV6-1 TGTGCCAGCAGCGCGACAGTCTCCTACGAGCAGTACTTC CASSATVSYEQYF
TRBJ2-5 . . TRBV29-1 TGCAGCGTGGCCAATCCGGGTCTCCAAGAGACCCAGTACTTC CSVANPGLQETQYF
TRBJ2-2 TRBD2 medium-sized TRBV2 TGTGCCAGCAGTTCCAATGCGGGGGGCCCAAACACCGGGGAGCTGTTTTTT CASSSNAGGPNTGELFF
TRBJ1-1 . . TRBV7-6 TGTGCCAGCAGCTTAAGCCAGAACACTGAAGCTTTCTTT CASSLSQNTEAFF
TRBJ1-3 TRBD1 once TRBV7-6 TGTGCCAGCAGCCCAGCGTTGACAGGGCTGGACACCATATATTTT CASSPALTGLDTIYF
TRBJ2-7 . . TRBV6-6 TGTGCCTCCCAGAGGGCCGCCCCAGGCGAGCAGTACTTC CASQRAAPGEQYF
TRBJ2-5 . . TRBV18 TGTGCCAGCTCACCACAGGGGAGGCAAGAGACCCAGTACTTC CASSPQGRQETQYF
TRBJ2-2 . many TRBV2 TGTGCCAGCATGGGACAAGGGGGGGGAACCGGGGAGCTGTTTTTT CASMGQGGGTGELFF
TRBJ1-1 . . TRBV9 TGTGCCAGCAGCGTAGGGCAGGAATACACTGAAGCTTTCTTT CASSVGQEYTEAFF
TRBJ1-1 TRBD1 . TRBV5-4 TGTGCCAGCAGCTGGAACAGGGGAACTGAAGCTTTCTTT CASSWNRGTEAFF
TRBJ2-3 . . TRBV18 TGTGCCAGCTCACCTTTTGACTACACAGATACGCAGTATTTT CASSPFDYTDTQYF
TRBJ1-1 . . TRBV6-5 TGTGCCAGCAGAATTTCAGACACTGAAGCTTTCTTT CASRISDTEAFF
TRBJ1-4 . . TRBV7-9 TGTGCCAGCAGCAAGGAAGCGGGGGGACCTAATGAAAAACTGTTTTTT CASSKEAGGPNEKLFF
TRBJ1-1 TRBD1 . TRBV27 TGTGCCAGCCGGGACAGCTTGAACACTGAAGCTTTCTTT CASRDSLNTEAFF
TRBJ2-7 TRBD2 . TRBV27 TGTGCCAGCAGCCACACCGGGACTAGCGGGATGGGCCTCGAGCAGTACTTC CASSHTGTSGMGLEQYF